This passage covers 25 T cell receptor beta chains from one sample sequenced in a study of T cell responses to AZD1222 COVID-19 vaccine. TCRdb keeps only in-frame clones here, not all; method: immunoSEQ multiplex PCR. The sample holds over 100,000 clones, approximately 91% seen once. This sample comprised peripheral blood, obtained on day 0 of AZD1222 vaccination. The origin of the receptors is an adult in good health.

The chain carries TRBV3-1 (or the pseudogene TRBV3-2) and TRBJ1-4; D unresolved. The CDR3 is 12 amino acids. The germline V and J ends were trimmed by 4 bases and 7 bases, with 7 bases remaining between them. Germline CDR1 and CDR2: LGHDT and YNNKEL (reference sequence). The CDR3 loop reads CASSPVREKLFF. The CDR3, as DNA: TGTGCCAGCAGCCCGGTCCGTGAAAAACTGTTTTTT.

This chain links TRBV19 with TRBJ1-2; D not resolved. This CDR3 contains 14 residues. The V gene lost 3 bases and the J gene lost 0 bases, with 8 bases spanning the gap. Germline V lookup: CDR1 LNHDA, CDR2 SQIVND (reference sequence). The CDR3 protein is CASSMYTTNYGYTF. The CDR3 region has the DNA TGTGCCAGTAGTATGTACACCACTAACTATGGCTACACCTTC.

The gene calls are TRBV29-1 and TRBJ2-7; no firm D call. The V end lost 5 bases, the J end lost 2 bases, and 13 bases lay between the germline ends. This CDR3 has 13 amino acids. Per germline, CDR1 SQVTM and CDR2 ANQGSEA. As DNA, the CDR3 is TGCAGCGTTTCAAGGAGCTCAACCTACGAGCAGTACTTC. It encodes CSVSRSSTYEQYF.

This sequence joins TRBV3-1 (or the pseudogene TRBV3-2) and TRBJ1-1; 7 positions agree with TRBD1. The CDR3 is 14 amino acids. The J segment lost 5 bases and the V segment lost 2 bases, leaving 5 bases of the junction unmatched. Germline-derived CDR1 and CDR2 are LGHDT and YNNKEL (reference sequence). The CDR3 nucleotides read TGTGCCAGCAGCCAATTGCAGGGGGGGACTGAAGCTTTCTTT. Translated: CASSQLQGGTEAFF.

This chain connects TRBV27 to TRBJ1-2; D is unresolved. V shed 8 bases and J shed 5 bases, with 18 bases lying between them. This CDR3 region has 14 residues. Germline V gene lookup returns CDR1 MNHEY and CDR2 SMNVEV (reference sequence). CDR3 region: CASPGSEGRYGYTF. CDR3 DNA: TGTGCCAGCCCCGGCTCGGAAGGTCGGTATGGCTACACCTTC.

This clone was found once. The chain couples TRBV29-1 to TRBJ1-1, with a tentative D call TRBD1 (6 bases). Germline V lookup: CDR1 SQVTM, CDR2 ANQGSEA. The CDR3 consists of 13 residues. Trimming pared 6 bases from V and 0 bases from J, leaving 11 bases between. Here the CDR3 DNA reads TGCAGCGTGGCTGGACAGCTGAACACTGAAGCTTTCTTT. Translation gives CSVAGQLNTEAFF.

The genes are TRBV6-4 and TRBJ1-6, with D unclear. Germline assignment: CDR1 MRHNA and CDR2 SNTAGT. V was trimmed by 3 bases and J by 9 bases, leaving 15 bases between them. This CDR3 is built from 15 residues. This CDR3 is CASSEISQFGSPLHF. In DNA form, the CDR3 reads TGTGCCAGCAGTGAAATCAGCCAGTTTGGTTCACCCCTCCACTTT.

V gene TRBV19 combines with J gene TRBJ1-4; no clear D. V was cut by 8 bases and J by 7 bases, with 14 bases left in between. Looked up from germline, CDR1 is LNHDA and CDR2 is SQIVND (reference sequence). This CDR3 has 13 residues. The CDR3 region has the DNA TGTGCCAGTCTCCAGTGGGGTGGTGAAAAACTGTTTTTT. The encoded protein is CASLQWGGEKLFF.

The chain is built from TRBV19 and TRBJ1-5; D is undetermined. Trimming stripped 6 bases from V and 4 bases from J, with 13 bases between. The length of the CDR3 is 14 residues. CDR1 is LNHDA and CDR2 is SQIVND in the germline V gene (reference sequence). The CDR3 nucleotides are TGTGCCAGTAGCCACTCGACGGGTAATCAGCCCCAGCATTTT. This gives the protein CASSHSTGNQPQHF.

The chain combines TRBV11-2 with TRBJ1-3; D remains unclear. The CDR3 contains 15 residues. Trimming pared 1 base from V and 5 bases from J, leaving 12 bases between. Germline V lookup: CDR1 SGHAT, CDR2 FQNNGV. The CDR3 sequence is CASSLGRGNRNTIYF. The CDR3 DNA follows: TGTGCCAGCAGCTTAGGCAGAGGGAATCGAAACACCATATATTTT.

The chain uses TRBV7-6 and TRBJ2-5; no clear D. CDR1 is SGHVS, CDR2 FNYEAQ, per germline. V lost 1 base and J lost 5, with 2 bases in between. The CDR3 has 11 residues. The CDR3 sequence: CASSLDETQYF. The CDR3 DNA reads as TGTGCCAGCAGCTTAGACGAGACCCAGTACTTC.

The chain links TRBV5-5 to TRBJ2-1; 9 bases fit TRBD1. Germline V gene lookup returns CDR1 SGHKS and CDR2 YYEKEE (reference sequence). CDR3 length equals 14 residues. Trimming removed 3 bases from V and 3 bases from J; junction bases left unmatched: 1. CDR3 in DNA: TGTGCCAGCAGCTCGGGACAGGGCTACAATGAGCAGTTCTTC. It translates to CASSSGQGYNEQFF.

This clone ranks as medium-sized. The chain employs TRBV4-2 and TRBJ2-7, with TRBD1 matching over 8 bases. CDR3 size: 16 residues. The V gene's germline CDR1 is LGHNA and CDR2 YNFKEQ. With 0 bases clipped from V and 5 bases from J, the junction kept 9 bases outside the gene matches. In DNA, the CDR3 is TGTGCCAGCAGCCAAGAGCTAAGTCAGGGGGCGGACGAGCAGTACTTC. Amino acid sequence: CASSQELSQGADEQYF.

The rearrangement joins TRBV27 to TRBJ1-6; 8 nucleotides align to TRBD1. After removal of 5 bases from V and 9 bases from J, the junction contained 9 bases not matched to a gene. The CDR3 sequence is 15 residues long. Germline CDR1 MNHEY, CDR2 SMNVEV (reference sequence). DNA for the CDR3: TGTGCCAGCAGTAACCAGGGGGCCGGGGTTTCACCCCTCCACTTT. Residues: CASSNQGAGVSPLHF.

The chain links TRBV14 to TRBJ1-1; D gene uncertain. V was shortened by 0 bases and J by 8 bases, with 13 bases between the two germline ends. CDR3 size: 14 residues. Germline assignment: CDR1 SGHDN and CDR2 FVKESK. The CDR3 spells CASSQETEKREAFF. As DNA, the CDR3 is TGTGCCAGCAGCCAAGAAACGGAGAAGAGGGAAGCTTTCTTT. The whole variable domain, remainder taken from reference TRBV14 and TRBJ1-1, is EAGVTQFPSHSVIEKGQTVTLRCDPISGHDNLYWYRRVMGKEIKFLLHFVKESKQDESGMPNNRFLAERTGGTYSTLKVQPAELEDSGVYFCASSQETEKREAFFGQGTRLTVV.

The V and J genes are TRBV7-9 and TRBJ2-7; the match to TRBD2 covers 8 bases. The V and J ends lost 4 bases and 3 bases, in that order; junction bases with no gene match: 8. From germline, CDR1 is SEHNR and CDR2 FQNEAQ (reference sequence). The CDR3 contains 15 residues. In DNA form, the CDR3 reads TGTGCCAGCAGCTCTCCGGGACTAGGAAACTACGAGCAGTACTTC. Protein product: CASSSPGLGNYEQYF.

This clone was seen only once. The chain carries TRBV3-1 (or the pseudogene TRBV3-2) and TRBJ2-1; D gene unclear. The CDR3 consists of 17 residues. Deletions cut 4 bases from V and 0 bases from J, with 16 bases between. Germline assignment: CDR1 LGHDT and CDR2 YNNKEL (reference sequence). The CDR3 DNA follows: TGTGCCAGCAGCCGGACCCCCAGGCCTAGCTCCTACAATGAGCAGTTCTTC. It encodes CASSRTPRPSSYNEQFF.

V is TRBV4-3 and J is TRBJ1-1, with D uncertain. Germline-derived CDR1 and CDR2 are LGHNA and YSLEER. The CDR3 spans 16 residues. V gave up 0 bases and J gave up 2 bases, with 13 bases separating them. CDR3 sequence reads: CASSQDTEMLNTEAFF. DNA for the CDR3: TGCGCCAGCAGCCAAGACACGGAGATGCTTAACACTGAAGCTTTCTTT.

This sequence joins TRBV6-5 and TRBJ2-3; 8 nucleotides match TRBD1. Trimming took 6 bases from V and 6 from J; bases not matched to a gene: 11. The CDR3 runs 15 residues. Germline V CDR1 and CDR2: MNHEY, SVGAGI. For the CDR3, the DNA is TGTGCCAGCAGACCACAGGGGGTGGATGCGGATACGCAGTATTTT. Translating it yields CASRPQGVDADTQYF.

The CDR3 spells CASSDVGAMETQYF. The CDR3 nucleotides read TGTGCCAGCAGTGACGTGGGGGCAATGGAGACCCAGTACTTC. The chain recombines TRBV6-1 with TRBJ2-5; D might be TRBD1 (6 bases). From germline, CDR1 is MNHNS and CDR2 SASEGT. CDR3 length equals 14 residues. Trimming took 3 bases from V and 5 from J, leaving 13 bases between them.

The chain is built from TRBV6-5 and TRBJ1-2; a possible D gene is TRBD1 (6 bases). The V gene's germline CDR1 is MNHEY and CDR2 SVGAGI. V shed 8 bases and J shed 1 base, with 14 bases lying between them. The CDR3 loop spans 14 amino acids. In DNA, the CDR3 is TGTGCCAGCTCGAATACAGGGTTTAACTATGGCTACACCTTC. Translating gives CASSNTGFNYGYTF.

This clone is a singleton in its sample. The chain combines TRBV3-1 (or the pseudogene TRBV3-2) with TRBJ1-2; no reliable D call. The CDR3 totals 13 residues. V was cut by 0 bases and J by 2 bases, with 4 bases left in between. The V gene's germline CDR1 is LGHDT and CDR2 YNNKEL (reference sequence). The CDR3 DNA sequence: TGTGCCAGCAGCCAAGAGACCAACTATGGCTACACCTTC. It encodes CASSQETNYGYTF.

V is TRBV7-6 and J is TRBJ1-1; 7 bases agree with TRBD1. V dropped 4 bases and J dropped 0; count of bases not matched to a gene: 5. CDR1 SGHVS and CDR2 FNYEAQ come from the germline V gene. This CDR3 is 15 amino acids long. The CDR3 is CASSYGTEMNTEAFF. CDR3 nucleotides: TGTGCCAGCAGCTACGGGACAGAAATGAACACTGAAGCTTTCTTT.

The chain has TRBV4-1 and TRBJ2-1; TRBD2 matches 11 bases. V shed 3 bases and J 6 bases; nucleotides not matched to a gene: 7. Germline V lookup: CDR1 MGHRA, CDR2 YSYEKL. CDR3 length equals 16 residues. CDR3: CASSQEGSGGGNEQFF. CDR3 bases: TGCGCCAGCAGCCAGGAAGGTAGCGGGGGGGGCAATGAGCAGTTCTTC.

This clone was seen a few times. The rearrangement links TRBV3-1 (or the pseudogene TRBV3-2) to TRBJ1-2, with unresolved D. Germline-derived CDR1 and CDR2 are LGHDT and YNNKEL (reference sequence). This CDR3 contains 12 residues. Trimming removed 4 bases from V and 8 bases from J, with 11 bases in between. CDR3 nucleotide sequence: TGTGCCAGCAGCCCCTCCAGTGGAGGCTACACCTTC. It codes for CASSPSSGGYTF.